The clone carrying this T cell receptor (beta chain) has just one count. Its antigen remains unidentified. This specimen comes from a study of T cells in narcolepsy. The table came from immunoSEQ multiplex PCR; TCRdb's copy has only in-frame clones and leaves some out. The sample consists of about 33,000 clones, 90% of them appearing once. Germline CDR1 is GTSNPN and CDR2 is SVGIG (reference sequence). The CDR3 spans 15 residues. Trimming at V came to 1 base and at J to 9 bases, leaving 5 bases not matched to a gene. General observations from the study: Comparing one patient's CSF and blood CD4+ clonotypes highlighted HCRT- and TRIB2-specific autoreactive clonotypes. Autoreactive clonotypes reportedly recurred in blood of same and different patients, not controls. Some memory CD4+ repertoires had no autoreactive clone sequences.

Sequencing was carried out using CD45RA- memory CD4+ T cells from PBMCs. This TCR came from a human donor with narcolepsy. The rearrangement uses TRBV30 and TRBJ2-1; TRBD2 matches at 14 bases. The CDR3 region is CAWSGGLAGVGEQFF. In nucleotides, the CDR3 is TGTGCCTGGAGTGGGGGACTAGCGGGAGTAGGTGAGCAGTTCTTC.